This TCR beta chain derives from a study of cytomegalovirus exposure and HLA in healthy donors. TCRdb keeps only in-frame clones here, not all; method: immunoSEQ multiplex PCR. In the table there are roughly 130,000 clones, around nine tenths of which are singletons. Study-level findings and limits: CMV antigen specificity of a few CMV-associated chains was confirmed in vitro. Most observed TCR sequences were rare, whereas some public TCRs were detected in many donors. Within the 100 to 150 validation repertoires, first-cohort TCR clusters tended to co-occur, according to a later analysis.

V shed 6 bases, J shed 7 bases, and the junction held 5 bases outside the gene matches. CDR1 and CDR2 from the germline V gene are MNHEY and SVGAGI. The length of the CDR3 is 13 residues. A note on this clone: Antigen specificity is unknown.

Sequenced material: PBMCs. V and J are TRBV6-5 and TRBJ2-2; 7 bases are shared with TRBD1. This TCR came from a man aged 30 to 45 in good health and CMV-seronegative. The CDR3 coding sequence is TGTGCCAGCAGCGGTACAGGGGACGGGGAGCTGTTTTTT. Its translation: CASSGTGDGELFF.